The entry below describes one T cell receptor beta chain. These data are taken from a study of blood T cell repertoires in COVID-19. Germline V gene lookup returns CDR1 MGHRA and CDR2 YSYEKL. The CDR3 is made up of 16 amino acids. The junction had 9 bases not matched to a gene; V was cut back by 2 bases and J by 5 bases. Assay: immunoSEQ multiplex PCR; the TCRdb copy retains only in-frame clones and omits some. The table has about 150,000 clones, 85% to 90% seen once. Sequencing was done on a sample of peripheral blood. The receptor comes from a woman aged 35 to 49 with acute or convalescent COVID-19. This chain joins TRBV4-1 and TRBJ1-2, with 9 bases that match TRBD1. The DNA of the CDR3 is TGCGCCAGCAGCCAAATCCCGGGACAGGGATCTTATGGCTACACCTTC. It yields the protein CASSQIPGQGSYGYTF.